Below are 16 T cell receptor beta chains sequenced from a single sample in a study of blood T cell repertoires in COVID-19. The assay was immunoSEQ multiplex PCR, and TCRdb's table has in-frame clones only and misses some. This table holds around 100,000 clones, about 88% found once. The sample taken for sequencing was peripheral blood. The source is a man over 45 with active or convalescent COVID-19.

The V gene is TRBV6-2 or TRBV6-3, the J gene TRBJ2-5, with TRBD2 identical over 14 bases. J lost 5 bases, V lost 5 bases, and 7 bases had no gene match. In germline, CDR1 is MNHEY, CDR2 SVGEGT. The length of the CDR3 is 16 residues. DNA of the CDR3: TGTGCCAGCAGTCCCGGACTAGCGGGGGGTAAGGAGACCCAGTACTTC. Its translation: CASSPGLAGGKETQYF.

J is TRBJ2-5 and V is TRBV29-1, with a tentative D call TRBD2 (6 bases). Per germline, CDR1 SQVTM and CDR2 ANQGSEA. CDR3 length: 11 amino acids. V was trimmed by 6 bases and J by 3 bases, leaving 8 bases between them. CDR3 protein: CSVGGEETQYF. In DNA form, the CDR3 reads TGCAGCGTCGGCGGGGAAGAGACCCAGTACTTC.

V gene TRBV2 combines with J gene TRBJ1-2; D is possibly TRBD1 (6 bases). CDR3 length: 15 amino acids. Germline loops: CDR1 SNHLY, CDR2 FYNNEI. V was shortened by 7 bases and J by 2 bases, with 17 bases between the two germline ends. The CDR3 sequence: CASTPGHPPNYGYTF. DNA of the CDR3: TGTGCCAGCACTCCGGGACACCCCCCGAACTATGGCTACACCTTC.

The gene calls are TRBV7-9 and TRBJ1-2; D may be TRBD1 (5 bases). CDR3 length equals 13 residues. The germline CDR1 and CDR2 sequences are SEHNR and FQNEAQ (reference sequence). Trimming stripped 2 bases from V and 7 bases from J, with 11 bases between. In DNA, the CDR3 is TGTGCCAGCAGCTTATTACAGGAGGGTGGCTACACCTTC. It encodes CASSLLQEGGYTF.

This sequence joins TRBV27 and TRBJ1-6; perhaps TRBD1 as D (6 bases). The length of the CDR3 is 17 residues. Per the germline V gene, CDR1 is MNHEY and CDR2 is SMNVEV (reference sequence). Trimming took 6 bases from V and 3 from J, leaving 18 bases between them. The CDR3 loop is CASRTNTGSFYNSPLHF. The CDR3 bases are TGTGCCAGCAGAACCAATACAGGGTCCTTCTATAATTCACCCCTCCACTTT.

The genes are TRBV27 and TRBJ2-1; 7 positions agree with TRBD1. V lost 1 base to trimming and J lost 7 bases; unmatched junction nucleotides: 10. The CDR3 has 16 amino acids. The germline gives CDR1 MNHEY, CDR2 SMNVEV (reference sequence). The CDR3 nucleotides are TGTGCCAGCAGTTTATGGGGACAGACCTATAGAAATGAGCAGTTCTTC. It is translated as CASSLWGQTYRNEQFF.

The chain recombines TRBV28 with TRBJ2-7; tentatively, D is TRBD1 (6 bases). The germline gives CDR1 MDHEN, CDR2 SYDVKM. Trimming took 3 bases from V and 0 from J, leaving 6 bases between them. The CDR3 sequence is 13 residues long. DNA for the CDR3: TGTGCCAGCAGTTTGGACAGCTCCTACGAGCAGTACTTC. Translating it yields CASSLDSSYEQYF.

The sample holds a few counts of this clone. The genes are TRBV7-9 and TRBJ1-1; 7 bases are shared with TRBD1. The CDR3 is 14 amino acids. Losses at the gene ends were 1 base for V and 2 bases for J; bases not matched to a gene: 1. The germline V gene has CDR1 SEHNR and CDR2 FQNEAQ (reference sequence). CDR3 residues: CASSLGQGNTEAFF. CDR3 DNA sequence: TGTGCCAGCAGCTTAGGACAGGGTAACACTGAAGCTTTCTTT.

The chain has TRBV6-2 or TRBV6-3 and TRBJ2-7, with D possibly being TRBD1 (5 bases). The V end lost 2 bases, the J end lost 4 bases, and 15 bases lay between the germline ends. The length of the CDR3 is 15 residues. Per the germline V gene, CDR1 is MNHEY and CDR2 is SVGEGT. The CDR3 DNA reads as TGTGCCAGCAGTTACGGTACGCAGGGTGTATACGAGCAGTACTTC. Translated, it gives CASSYGTQGVYEQYF.

The chain carries TRBV6-6 and TRBJ1-3, with TRBD1 matching over 8 bases. Germline CDR1 and CDR2: MNHNY and SVGAGI (reference sequence). This CDR3 is 14 amino acids long. The junction had 4 bases not matched to a gene; V was cut back by 4 bases and J by 5 bases. The CDR3 spells CASSLQGERNTIYF. CDR3 in DNA: TGTGCCAGCAGTTTACAGGGGGAGAGAAACACCATATATTTT.

The chain couples TRBV5-6 to TRBJ2-2, with 15 bases aligning to TRBD2. The trim removed 4 bases at V and 9 bases at J, leaving 7 bases unmatched. This CDR3 has 16 amino acids. CDR1 and CDR2 from the germline V gene are SGHDT and YYEEEE. CDR3 protein: CASSLGLAGGLRELFF. The CDR3 coding sequence is TGTGCCAGCAGCCTAGGACTAGCGGGGGGGCTCCGGGAGCTGTTTTTT.

Of note for this clone: Other DNA sequences of this sample code for an identical CDR3. The rearrangement joins TRBV11-2 to TRBJ2-5; D is unclear. Germline loops: CDR1 SGHAT, CDR2 FQNNGV. CDR3 length: 13 amino acids. Trimming left V 1 base short and J 2 bases short, with 5 bases between. CDR3 nucleotides: TGTGCCAGCAGCTTAGGTCTTCAAGAGACCCAGTACTTC. Its translation is CASSLGLQETQYF.

The genes are TRBV6-5 and TRBJ1-6, with a possible D match to TRBD1 (6 bases). The V gene's germline CDR1 is MNHEY and CDR2 SVGAGI. This CDR3 comprises 14 residues. Trimming pared 6 bases from V and 7 bases from J, leaving 13 bases between. CDR3 nucleotide sequence: TGTGCCAGCAGCGAGGACAGAACCAATTCACCCCTCCACTTT. Its translation is CASSEDRTNSPLHF.

This clone was seen only once. The chain joins TRBV5-4 to TRBJ2-7; 7 bases are a match to TRBD2. The trim removed 0 bases at V and 5 bases at J, leaving 8 bases unmatched. The V gene's germline CDR1 is SGHNT and CDR2 YYREEE (reference sequence). This CDR3 is 15 amino acids long. Here the CDR3 DNA reads TGTGCCAGCAGCTTGGGGGGGGGACTAAACAACGAGCAGTACTTC. It codes for CASSLGGGLNNEQYF.

The chain employs TRBV4-3 and TRBJ2-5; TRBD1 agrees at 7 bases. CDR3 length: 14 residues. The germline CDR1 and CDR2 sequences are LGHNA and YSLEER. J gave up 7 bases and V 0 bases, and 5 bases lay outside the gene matches. CDR3: CASSQDEGAGTQYF. The CDR3 DNA reads as TGCGCCAGCAGCCAAGATGAGGGGGCCGGGACCCAGTACTTC.

The chain's CDR3 is CASSLMNGQPQHF. DNA of the CDR3: TGTGCCAGCAGTTTAATGAACGGTCAGCCCCAGCATTTT. This chain joins TRBV27 and TRBJ1-5; D is ambiguous. The CDR3 has 13 amino acids. Germline V gene sequence: CDR1 MNHEY, CDR2 SMNVEV (reference sequence). V dropped 2 bases and J dropped 6 bases, with 8 bases sitting between them.